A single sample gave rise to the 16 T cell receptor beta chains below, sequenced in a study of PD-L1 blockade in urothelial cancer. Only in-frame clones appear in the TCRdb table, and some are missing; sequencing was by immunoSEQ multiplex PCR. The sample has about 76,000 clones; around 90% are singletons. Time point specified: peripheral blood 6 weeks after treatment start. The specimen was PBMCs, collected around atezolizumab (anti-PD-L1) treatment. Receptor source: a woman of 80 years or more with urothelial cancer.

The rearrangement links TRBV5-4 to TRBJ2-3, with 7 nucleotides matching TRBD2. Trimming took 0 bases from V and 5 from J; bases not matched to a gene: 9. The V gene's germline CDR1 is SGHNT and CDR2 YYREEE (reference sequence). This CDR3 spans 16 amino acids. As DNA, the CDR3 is TGTGCCAGCAGCTTGGCCGCGGGAGCCTTCGGAGATACGCAGTATTTT. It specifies CASSLAAGAFGDTQYF.

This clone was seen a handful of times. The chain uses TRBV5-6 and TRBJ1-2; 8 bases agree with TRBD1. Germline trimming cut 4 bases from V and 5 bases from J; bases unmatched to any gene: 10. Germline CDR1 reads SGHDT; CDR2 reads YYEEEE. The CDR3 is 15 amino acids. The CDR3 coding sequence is TGTGCCAGCAGCACCGCTCAGGGGGCGTGGTATGGCTACACCTTC. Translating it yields CASSTAQGAWYGYTF.

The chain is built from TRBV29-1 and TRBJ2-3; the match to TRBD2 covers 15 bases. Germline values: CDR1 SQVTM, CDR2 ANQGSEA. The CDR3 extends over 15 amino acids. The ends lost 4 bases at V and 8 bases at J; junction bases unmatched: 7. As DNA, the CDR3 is TGCAGCGTTGTTCCCGGGGGACTAGCGGGAGGTACGCAGTATTTT. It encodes CSVVPGGLAGGTQYF.

The CDR3 here is CASGGGEEGMYQETQYF. The CDR3 bases are TGTGCCAGCGGAGGGGGGGAGGAAGGGATGTACCAAGAGACCCAGTACTTC. The chain carries TRBV2 and TRBJ2-5, with a possible D match to TRBD2 (7 bases). The CDR3 runs 17 residues. Trimming shortened V by 8 bases and J by 0 bases, and 22 bases separated the two germline ends. Germline lookup yields CDR1 SNHLY and CDR2 FYNNEI.

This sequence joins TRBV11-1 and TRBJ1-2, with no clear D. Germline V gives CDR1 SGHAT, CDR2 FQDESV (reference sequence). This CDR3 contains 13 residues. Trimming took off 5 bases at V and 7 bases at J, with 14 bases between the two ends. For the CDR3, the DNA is TGTGCCAGCAGCCCGGGATCGGTAATTGGCTACACCTTC. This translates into CASSPGSVIGYTF.

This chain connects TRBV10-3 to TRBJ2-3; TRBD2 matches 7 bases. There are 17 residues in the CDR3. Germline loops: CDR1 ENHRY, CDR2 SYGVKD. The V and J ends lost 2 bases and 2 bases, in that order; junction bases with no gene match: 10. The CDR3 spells CAISERGSGAFTDTQYF. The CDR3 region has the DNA TGTGCCATCAGTGAGCGGGGAAGCGGGGCCTTCACAGATACGCAGTATTTT.

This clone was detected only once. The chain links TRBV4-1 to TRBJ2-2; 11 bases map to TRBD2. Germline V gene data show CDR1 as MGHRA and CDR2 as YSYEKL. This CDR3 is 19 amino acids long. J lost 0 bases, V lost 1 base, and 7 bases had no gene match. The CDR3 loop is CASSQAGLAGLANTGELFF. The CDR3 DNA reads TGCGCCAGCAGCCAAGCCGGACTAGCGGGCCTCGCGAACACCGGGGAGCTGTTTTTT.

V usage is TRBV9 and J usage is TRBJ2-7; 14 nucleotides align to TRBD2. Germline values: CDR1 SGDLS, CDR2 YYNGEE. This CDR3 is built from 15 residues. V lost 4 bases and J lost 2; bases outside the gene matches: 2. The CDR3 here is CASSPTSGRAYEQYF. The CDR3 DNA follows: TGTGCCAGCAGCCCGACTAGCGGGAGGGCCTACGAGCAGTACTTC.

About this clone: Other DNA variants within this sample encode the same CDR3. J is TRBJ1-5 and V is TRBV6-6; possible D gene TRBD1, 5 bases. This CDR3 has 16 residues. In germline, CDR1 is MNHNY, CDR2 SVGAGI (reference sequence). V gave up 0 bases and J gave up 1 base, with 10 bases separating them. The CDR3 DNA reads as TGTGCCAGCAGTTACTCGGGGAGGGGAAGCAATCAGCCCCAGCATTTT. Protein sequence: CASSYSGRGSNQPQHF.

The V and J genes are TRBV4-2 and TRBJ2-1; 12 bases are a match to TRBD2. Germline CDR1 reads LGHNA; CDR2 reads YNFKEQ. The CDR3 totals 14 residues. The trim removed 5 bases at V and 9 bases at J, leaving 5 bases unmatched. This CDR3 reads CASSTPGLAGEQFF. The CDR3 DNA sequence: TGTGCCAGCAGCACACCGGGACTAGCGGGTGAGCAGTTCTTC.

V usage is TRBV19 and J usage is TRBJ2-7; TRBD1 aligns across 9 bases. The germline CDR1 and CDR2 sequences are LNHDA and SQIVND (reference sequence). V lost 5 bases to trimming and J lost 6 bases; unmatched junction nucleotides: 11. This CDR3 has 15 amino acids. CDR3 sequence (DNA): TGTGCCAGTAGTTGGTCACAGGGGGCTAAGGGCGAGCAGTACTTC. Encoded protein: CASSWSQGAKGEQYF.

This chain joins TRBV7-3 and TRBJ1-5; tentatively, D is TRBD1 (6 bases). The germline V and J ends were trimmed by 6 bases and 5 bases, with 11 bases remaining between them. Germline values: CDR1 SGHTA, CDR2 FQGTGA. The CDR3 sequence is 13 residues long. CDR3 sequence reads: CASSLGQHQPQHF. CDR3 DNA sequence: TGTGCCAGCAGTCTAGGACAGCATCAGCCCCAGCATTTT.

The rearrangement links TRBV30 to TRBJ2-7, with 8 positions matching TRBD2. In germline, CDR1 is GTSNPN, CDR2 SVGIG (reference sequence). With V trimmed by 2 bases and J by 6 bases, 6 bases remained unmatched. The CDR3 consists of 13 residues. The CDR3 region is CAWSPGLGVEQYF. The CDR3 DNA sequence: TGTGCCTGGAGTCCGGGACTAGGAGTCGAGCAGTACTTC.

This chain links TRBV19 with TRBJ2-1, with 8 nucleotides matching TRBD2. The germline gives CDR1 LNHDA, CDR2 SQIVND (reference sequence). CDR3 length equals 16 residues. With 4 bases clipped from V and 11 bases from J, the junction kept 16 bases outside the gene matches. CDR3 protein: CASSSPGGASGGQQFF. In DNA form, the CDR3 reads TGTGCCAGTAGTAGCCCCGGGGGGGCGTCGGGGGGCCAGCAGTTCTTC.

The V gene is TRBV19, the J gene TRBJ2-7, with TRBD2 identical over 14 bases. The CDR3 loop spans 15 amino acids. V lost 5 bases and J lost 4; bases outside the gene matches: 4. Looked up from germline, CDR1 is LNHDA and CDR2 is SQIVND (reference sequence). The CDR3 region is CASSPWTSGRYEQYF. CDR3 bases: TGTGCCAGTAGTCCATGGACTAGCGGGAGGTACGAGCAGTACTTC.

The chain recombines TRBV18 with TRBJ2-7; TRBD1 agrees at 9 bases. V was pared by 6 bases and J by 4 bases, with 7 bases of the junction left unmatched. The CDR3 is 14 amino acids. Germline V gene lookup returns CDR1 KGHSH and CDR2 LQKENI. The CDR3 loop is CASSPDRGRYEQYF. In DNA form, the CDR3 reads TGTGCCAGCTCCCCGGACAGGGGTAGATACGAGCAGTACTTC.